This section outlines one T cell receptor beta chain sequence together with its context. Clones were sequenced by immunoSEQ multiplex PCR, and TCRdb holds only the in-frame ones, with some missing. Of roughly 430,000 clones listed, roughly 90% are singletons. This sample is part of a study of blood T cell repertoires in COVID-19. The study drew participants aged about 18 to 95 years from approximately 23 US areas. Germline CDR1 reads KGHSH; CDR2 reads LQKENI. V was shortened by 4 bases and J by 8 bases, with 15 bases between the two germline ends. The CDR3 has 15 residues. This chain joins TRBV18 and TRBJ1-6; perhaps TRBD1 as D (6 bases). The origin of this receptor is a woman between 35 and 50 years old with acute COVID-19. The sequenced sample consisted of PBMCs or T cells enriched from blood (not recorded which). This CDR3 reads CASSRGTPSDSPLHF. The CDR3 DNA reads as TGTGCCAGCTCACGAGGGACACCATCGGATTCACCCCTCCACTTT.